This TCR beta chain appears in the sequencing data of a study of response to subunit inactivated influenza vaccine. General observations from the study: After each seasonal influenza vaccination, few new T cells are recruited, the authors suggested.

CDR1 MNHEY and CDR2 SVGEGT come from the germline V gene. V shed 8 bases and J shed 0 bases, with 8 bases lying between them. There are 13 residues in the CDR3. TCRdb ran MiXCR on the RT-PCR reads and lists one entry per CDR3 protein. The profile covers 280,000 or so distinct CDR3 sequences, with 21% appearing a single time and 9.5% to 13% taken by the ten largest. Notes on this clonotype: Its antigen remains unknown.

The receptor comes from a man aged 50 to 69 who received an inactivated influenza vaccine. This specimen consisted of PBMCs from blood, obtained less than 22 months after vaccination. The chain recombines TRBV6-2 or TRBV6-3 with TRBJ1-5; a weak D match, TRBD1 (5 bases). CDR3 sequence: CASGGNSNQPQHF. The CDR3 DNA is TGTGCCAGCGGGGGGAATAGCAATCAGCCCCAGCATTTT.